The T cell receptor beta chain under discussion was sequenced for a study of long-term antiretroviral therapy in people with HIV. HIV-positive participants all received treatment in the United States. Whole-study results and caveats: Once patients were on ART, diversity went higher but still fell short of transplant donor controls. Controls had broader CDR3 length ranges than HIV repertoires did. Clones with expansion before ART led the repertoire at all time points.

Survey level was the resolution at which the v3.0 immunoSEQ assay ran. TCRdb's table, derived via immunoSEQ multiplex PCR, lists solely in-frame clones and lacks some. Among 25,000 to 35,000 clones listed, over 70% were seen once. This clone was seen only once. Its target is unknown. The CDR3 extends over 13 amino acids. Germline lookup yields CDR1 SQVTM and CDR2 ANQGSEA. Unmatched junction bases numbered 4, after V lost 7 bases and J lost 1 base. The TCR comes from a man aged 25 to 45 with HIV. The sample in question was unsorted PBMCs, obtained around 2.8 years after starting antiretroviral therapy. The chain has TRBV29-1 and TRBJ2-3; 8 positions match TRBD1. CDR3: CSARGQGTDTQYF. Written as DNA, the CDR3 is TGCAGCGCCAGGGGGCAAGGCACAGATACGCAGTATTTT.